The sequence of this T cell receptor beta chain was determined in a study of T cell responses to AZD1222 COVID-19 vaccine (dated by TCRdb to the early 2020s). A note on the overall study: A total of around 240 trial participants underwent TCR sequencing, of whom 207 had received two doses of AZD1222 and around 25 had received two doses of the MenACWY control vaccine. Enrollment into the trials was organized by age into subgroups of 18-55, 56-69 and 70-plus years, and those subgroups contained 148, 28 and 57 TCR-sequenced participants, respectively. What the study reported, not specific to this receptor: No day 14 peak-response samples were available, so repertoires were characterized only after the peak T cell response. Participants were mostly white British and included more females than males, and it was suggested by the authors that clonal diversity may have been underestimated. Conclusions about previously exposed vaccinees are limited because only a handful of AZD1222 recipients were SARS-CoV-2 seropositive at baseline. CD4 TCRs associated with the vaccine covered the entire spike protein, and the dominant responses were in regions 160-218 and 743-854. Epitopes outside the regions mutated in the B.1.351 and B.1.1.7 variants were reportedly recognized by nearly half of the unique spike-specific TCRs. After two AZD1222 doses, both the breadth and the depth of spike-specific TCRs were significantly higher than at day 0 and than in MenACWY recipients. In the small 56-69-year group, the increase in depth fell short of significance, most likely because of low power.

The CDR3 regions of human TCRbeta chains were subjected to immunosequencing. From the authors' description of their analysis: Repertoire TCRs were matched against a reference library of SARS-CoV-2-specific TCRs generated with the MIRA antigen-specificity platform. Breadth meant the fraction of unique TCRs that were SARS-CoV-2-associated, whereas depth meant the fraction of total T cells that were SARS-CoV-2-associated. Each spike-specific TCR was assigned to its reactive spike region and to a CD4 or CD8 class using the MIRA data. Log10-transformed breadth and depth values were compared by one-way ANOVA with Sidak's multiple comparisons tests. TCRdb retrieved this table from immuneACCESS and kept in-frame rearrangements only. Not all clones are present; in checked studies, unresolved V genes account for under half, and no reason is known for the remainder. V, J and clone size were drawn from that table, and D and trimming were deduced from the DNA. The sample yields 140,000 to 150,000 clones; 86% were counted once. Jointly, the top ten make up about 4.8% of the sample.

Comments on this clone: The clone's antigen remains unknown. No base quality values were provided; no much bigger clone lies one nucleotide off.

A distance of 14 bases separates the germline ends of V and J, which lose 4 bases and 5 bases respectively. Its CDR3 holds 14 amino acids, cysteine through phenylalanine. The only DNA kept is the CDR3, 42 bases in frame from the first base. Based on the germline V gene (reference sequence), the CDR1 and CDR2 sequences are LGHDT and YNNKEL. The intended sense of this specimen's time point label: about 28 days (+/-7) after the second vaccine dose. AZD1222 recipients whose second dose came at about 4 weeks and those whose second dose came at about 12 weeks were combined into one group, since spike-specific TCR depth and breadth did not differ between the two schedules. Vaccinee samples were obtained from the UK trials COV001 and COV002, which included a single-blind randomized controlled phase 2/3 trial of AZD1222 (ChAdOx1 nCoV-19) in healthy adults. For TCRbeta chain sequencing, PBMC samples were collected from trial participants at day 0 and at day 28 after the second dose.

This sequence uses TRBV3-1 (or the pseudogene TRBV3-2) and TRBJ2-5; TRBD1 is perhaps the D gene, given 6 matching bases. This receptor was obtained from an adult who received the AZD1222 COVID-19 vaccine. Material: peripheral blood, obtained 28 days after the second AZD1222 dose. The nucleotides read TGTGCCAGCAGCCGCGGTGGGGGCGAGGAGACCCAGTACTTC. It encodes CASSRGGGEETQYF.